What follows is one T cell receptor (beta chain) and its context. Its antigen remains unidentified. Unmatched junction bases numbered 8, after V lost 5 bases and J lost 7 bases. Germline loops: CDR1 MDHEN, CDR2 SYDVKM. The CDR3 length is 14 residues. The repertoire was sequenced with immunoSEQ multiplex PCR; TCRdb's copy has only in-frame clones and lacks some. Of about 190,000 clones in the sample, approximately 91% were seen once. The source of the sample is a study of T cell responses to AZD1222 COVID-19 vaccine. Study-level background: Recipients boosted at about 4 weeks or about 12 weeks are pooled. The study's findings and limits: Of the AZD1222 recipients, only six were seropositive at baseline. Sampling captured repertoires only after the peak T cell response. Rises in breadth and depth of Spike-specific TCRs came after two AZD1222 doses.

Specimen: peripheral blood, collected on day 0 of AZD1222 vaccination. This TCR was sampled from an adult in good health. The chain is built from TRBV28 and TRBJ1-5; 7 nucleotides match TRBD1. CDR3 in amino acids: CASSRAGTEQPQHF. The CDR3 nucleotides read TGTGCCAGCAGTAGGGCAGGGACAGAACAGCCCCAGCATTTT.